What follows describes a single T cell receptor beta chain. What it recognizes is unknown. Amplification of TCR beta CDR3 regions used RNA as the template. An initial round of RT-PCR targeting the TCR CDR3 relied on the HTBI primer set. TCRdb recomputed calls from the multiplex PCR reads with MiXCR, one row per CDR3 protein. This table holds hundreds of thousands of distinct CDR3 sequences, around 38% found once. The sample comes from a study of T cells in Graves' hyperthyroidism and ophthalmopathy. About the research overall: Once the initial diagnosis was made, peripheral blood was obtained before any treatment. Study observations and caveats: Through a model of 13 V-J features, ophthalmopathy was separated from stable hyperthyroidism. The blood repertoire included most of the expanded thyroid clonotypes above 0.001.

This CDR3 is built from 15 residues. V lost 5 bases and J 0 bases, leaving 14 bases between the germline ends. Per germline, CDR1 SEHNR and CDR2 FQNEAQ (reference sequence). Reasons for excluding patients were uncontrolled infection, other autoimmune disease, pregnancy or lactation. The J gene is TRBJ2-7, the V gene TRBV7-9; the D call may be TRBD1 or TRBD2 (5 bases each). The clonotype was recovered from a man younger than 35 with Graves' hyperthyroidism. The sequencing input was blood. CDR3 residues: CASSVGTEFSYEQYF. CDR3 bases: TGTGCCAGCAGCGTCGGGACCGAGTTCTCCTACGAGCAGTACTTC.